This T cell receptor (beta chain) was identified in a study of T-cell reconstitution after alpha-beta-depleted transplantation in children (dated by TCRdb to between 2015 and 2016). Regarding the study in general: Using TCR repertoire profiling, the study quantitatively followed how T-cell immune reconstitution unfolded in children after TCRalphabeta/CD19-depleted allogeneic hematopoietic cell transplantation. The paper's findings and limits, for the study overall: The apparently early alphabetaT-cell count recovery about two months after transplant was reportedly dependent on only several hundred rapidly expanded clones derived from non-depleted graft cells. Over the following months the frequencies of hyperexpanded clones went down, and after one year T-cell counts and TCRbeta diversity were mostly credited to newly produced T cells. In some patients, the high TCRbeta diversity seen at day 60 was put down to recipient T cells and intrathymic progenitors that had survived conditioning.

The library came from PCR. Sequencing was carried out with an Illumina HiSeq 2500. Molecular barcoding was employed in the preparation of TCR libraries, with unique molecular identifiers being used to normalize TCRbeta repertoire quantification. TCRdb trimmed the raw reads at Q25, called clones with MiXCR and kept productive beta chains. Rows matching on CDR3 protein sequence are summarized as one entry with the most common DNA and genes. Counted in this sample were about 1,000,000 distinct CDR3 sequences; about 29% of them appeared once. The ten largest clones take up roughly 30% of the sample. A word on this clonotype: There is no known antigen for this receptor. There are no base qualities to consult, and no much larger clone falls within one base.

The treatment or condition label for this specimen denotes: allogeneic hematopoietic cell transplantation with graft depleted of TCRalphabeta T cells and CD19 B cells. The transplant recipients were children given TCRalphabeta/CD19-depleted allogeneic hematopoietic cell grafts. The CDR3 spans 15 residues, from the cysteine through the phenylalanine. The retained sequence is limited to the CDR3, 45 bases, with the frame set at the first base. V trim: 6 bases; J trim: 8 bases; unmatched bases: 13. The germline V gene (reference sequence) sets CDR1 to DFQATT and CDR2 to SNEGSKA. This chain joins TRBV20-1 to TRBJ1-4; a stretch of 9 junction bases matches TRBD1. The receptor's source is a boy younger than two who had a stem cell transplant for SCID, so the T cells may come from the graft donor. The source material was PBMCs, mostly from graft donor cells, sampled 360 days after TCRalphabeta/CD19-depleted stem cell transplant. The nucleotide sequence is given as TGCAGTGCAAGATTATCCGGGACAGGGCGCGAAAAACTGTTTTTT. This sequence encodes CSARLSGTGREKLFF.